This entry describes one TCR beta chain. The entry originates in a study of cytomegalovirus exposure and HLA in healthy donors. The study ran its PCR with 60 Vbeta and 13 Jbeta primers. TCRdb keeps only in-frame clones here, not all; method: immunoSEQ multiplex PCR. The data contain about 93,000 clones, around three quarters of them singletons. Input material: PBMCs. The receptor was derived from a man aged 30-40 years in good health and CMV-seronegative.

CDR3 in amino acids: CASSPDSYGYTF. The CDR3 DNA reads TGTGCCAGCAGTCCCGACAGTTATGGCTACACCTTC. V is TRBV6-6 and J is TRBJ1-2, with D possibly TRBD1 on 5 matching bases. Germline V gene lookup returns CDR1 MNHNY and CDR2 SVGAGI (reference sequence). The germline V and J ends were trimmed by 5 bases and 5 bases, with 9 bases remaining between them. The CDR3 loop spans 12 amino acids.